This record looks at one T cell receptor beta chain sequence and its context. This receptor's antigen is unknown. It has no much larger one-base neighbor in the sample; base qualities were not kept. The sample is drawn from a study of OX40 agonist ivuxolimab in advanced cancers. Turning to the overall study: Ivuxolimab was an agonistic, fully human IgG2 monoclonal antibody directed against OX40 (CD134), a costimulatory receptor. Peripheral TCRbeta sequencing aimed to test whether ivuxolimab altered TCR sequence diversity and caused clonal T-cell expansion. Partial responses occurred in three dose-escalation patients, of whom one had hepatocellular carcinoma and two had cutaneous melanoma. The paper reports the monotherapy dose-escalation portion (N of about 50 patients) of the phase I ivuxolimab trial. Prior anti-PD-1, anti-PD-L1 or anti-CTLA-4 therapy was permitted, and approximately 41% of dose-escalation patients had received checkpoint inhibitors. Of the approximately 54 dose-escalation patients, hepatocellular carcinoma was present in roughly 19, melanoma in roughly 15, renal cell carcinoma in 9 and head and neck cancer in 9. In the dose-escalation cohort, roughly 82% of patients were male, and the mean age was around 60 years with a range of roughly 23 to 90. Intravenous ivuxolimab was administered to patients every 2 weeks at six dose levels: 0.01, 0.1, 0.3, 1.5, 3 and 10 mg/kg.

The trial excluded patients who had a history of autoimmune disease or were on systemic immunosuppression. Peripheral blood for TCR sequencing was drawn from every dose cohort at baseline, at cycle 4 day 1 and at cycle 7 day 1. Samples came from an open-label, multicenter, first-in-human phase I dose-escalation trial of ivuxolimab. The trial enrolled adults with locally advanced or metastatic head and neck squamous cell, hepatocellular, melanoma or renal cell carcinoma. Before TCR sequencing, CD4+ T cells and CD8+ T cells were sorted from peripheral blood as separate populations. For sequencing of the TCRbeta CDR3 region, genomic DNA was extracted from the sorted cells. TCRbeta CDR3 regions were sequenced using the immunoSEQ Assay. TCRdb retrieved this table from immuneACCESS and kept in-frame rearrangements only. Not all clones are present; in checked studies, unresolved V genes account for under half, and no reason is known for the remainder. Recorded for this sample are fewer than 95,000 clones; around 85% of them occurred a single time. Approximately 0.65% of the sample is held by the ten biggest clonotypes.

Via the germline V gene, CDR1 is SNHLY and CDR2 FYNNEI. The CDR3 measures 14 amino acids from cysteine to phenylalanine. Only the CDR3 part of the read is kept: 42 bases, read in frame from the first base. The V end gives up 3 bases and the J end 8 bases, leaving 6 bases in the junction not matched to a gene. Overall study outcomes, separate from this receptor: In partial responders in the 0.1-3.0 mg/kg groups, normalized peripheral clonal expansion was found to be among the lowest, especially among CD8+ T cells. Low levels of normalized T-cell clonal expansion were also seen in some nonresponding patients. Which antigens the clonally expanded peripheral T cells were specific for was not determined. After ivuxolimab, CD8+ T cells had more expanded clones than CD4+ T cells on average. At doses from 0.1 to 3.0 mg/kg, clonal expansion was seen in both CD4+ and CD8+ blood T cells between baseline and week 6.

The sample in question was CD4+ or CD8+ T cells sorted from blood, obtained in a trial of the OX40 agonist ivuxolimab. This sequence originates from an adult with an advanced solid tumor such as melanoma, head and neck, liver or kidney cancer. The chain was built from TRBV2 and TRBJ2-1; 8 middle bases align to TRBD2. This receptor carries the CDR3 CASSDRGGADEQFF. In nucleotide form, the sequence is TGTGCCAGCAGTGACCGGGGGGGGGCGGATGAGCAGTTCTTC.